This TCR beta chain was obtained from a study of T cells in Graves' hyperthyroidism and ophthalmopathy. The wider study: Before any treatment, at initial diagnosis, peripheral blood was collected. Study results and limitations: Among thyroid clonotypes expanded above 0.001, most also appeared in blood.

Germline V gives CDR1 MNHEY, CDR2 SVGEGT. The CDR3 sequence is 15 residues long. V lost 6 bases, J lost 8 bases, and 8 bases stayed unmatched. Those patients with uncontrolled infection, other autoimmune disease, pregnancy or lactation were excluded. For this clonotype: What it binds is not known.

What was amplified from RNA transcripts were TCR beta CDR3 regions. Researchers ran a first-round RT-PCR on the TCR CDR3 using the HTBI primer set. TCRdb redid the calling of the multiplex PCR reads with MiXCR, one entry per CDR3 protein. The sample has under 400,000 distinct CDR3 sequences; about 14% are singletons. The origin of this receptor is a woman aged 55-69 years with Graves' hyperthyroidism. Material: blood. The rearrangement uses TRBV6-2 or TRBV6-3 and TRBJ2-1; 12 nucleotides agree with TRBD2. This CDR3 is CASSLTSGRPYEQFF. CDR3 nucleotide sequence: TGTGCCAGCAGCCTGACTAGCGGGAGACCCTATGAGCAGTTCTTC.